The clone carrying this T cell receptor beta chain was counted between two and nine times. Source study methods: Estimates of nucleated cell counts were drawn from the amplification of reference gene primers. Only in-frame clones appear in the TCRdb table, and some are missing; sequencing was by immunoSEQ multiplex PCR. From that table come the V and J calls and clone size; the DNA was used to work out D and trimming. This sample carries a few hundred thousand clones, 85% to 90% of them seen once, and the ten largest clones take around 0.84%. The sample is drawn from a study of blood T cell repertoires in COVID-19. At the level of the study: Acute-phase and convalescent COVID-19 samples originated in the United States, Italy and Spain. PBMCs, B-cell-depleted T cells, or T cells were the source of the cDNA or gDNA that made up the material.

The CDR3 has 15 amino acids. V was pared by 6 bases and J by 3 bases, with 7 bases of the junction left unmatched. Germline V CDR1 and CDR2: LGHDT, YNNKEL (reference sequence). The chain joins TRBV3-1 (or the pseudogene TRBV3-2) to TRBJ2-3, with TRBD2 matching 9 bases. The TCR comes from a man aged 25 to 40 with acute or convalescent COVID-19. Specimen: peripheral blood. The CDR3 loop is CASRFSGGTTDTQYF. Here the CDR3 DNA reads TGTGCCAGCAGATTCAGCGGGGGGACGACAGATACGCAGTATTTT.